The present entry profiles one T cell receptor (beta chain) with its context. This specimen belongs to a study of regulatory T cells in long-lasting Graves disease. The CDR3 is 13 residues long. Germline V gives CDR1 GTSNPN, CDR2 SVGIG (reference sequence). V was trimmed by 5 bases and J by 0 bases, leaving 8 bases between them. TCR beta libraries were built with iRepertoire HTBI primers and Arm-PCR of CDR3 regions. One entry per CDR3 protein results from TCRdb running MiXCR on the multiplex PCR reads. The top ten clones hold roughly an eighth of a sample with 350,000 to 450,000 distinct CDR3 sequences, around 23% of them seen once. Documented time point: persistent/refractory GD, antithyroid drugs over 5 years with positive TRAb. Construction of the TCR library relied on RNA isolated from PBMCs. Guidelines of the American Thyroid Association were used to diagnose Graves' disease.

Sequences were derived from peripheral blood mononuclear cells (PBMCs), sampled when the disease was refractory, from a patient treated with antithyroid drugs. J is TRBJ2-1 and V is TRBV30; D is uncertain. The sequence derives from a female donor with Graves disease. The DNA for the CDR3 is TGTGCCTGGGGTAGCAGCTCCTACAATGAGCAGTTCTTC. Translation: CAWGSSSYNEQFF.